Listed below are T cell receptor beta chains from one sample, sequenced in a study of T cells in Graves' hyperthyroidism and ophthalmopathy. TCRdb reprocessed the multiplex PCR reads with MiXCR, giving one entry per CDR3 protein. Found here are some 580,000 distinct CDR3 sequences, approximately 16% of them singletons; the top ten hold less than 3.5%. The sequenced sample was blood. These receptors were collected from a woman in her thirties or forties with Graves' ophthalmopathy. Each CDR3 is given with its conserved first and last residue. A D gene is named only where the DNA matches it firmly. Clone size is stated in some rows and not others, as once, few, many or a class when expanded.

many	TRBV11-2	TRBD1	TRBJ2-1	TGTGCCAGCAGCACATCCGGGACAGGGAATGAGCAGTTCTTC	CASSTSGTGNEQFF
many	TRBV18	.	TRBJ2-7	TGTGCCAGCTCACCCTATGGGGGCGAGCAGTACTTC	CASSPYGGEQYF
few	TRBV28	.	TRBJ1-2	TGTGCCAGCAGGCGGGGGGGGGTTAACTATGGCTACACCTTC	CASRRGGVNYGYTF
few	TRBV27	.	TRBJ2-2	TGTGCCAGCAGTTCCGGCCTGGACACCGGGGAGCTGTTTTTT	CASSSGLDTGELFF
.	TRBV15	.	TRBJ2-5	TGTGCCACCAGCAGTCTAGAGACCCAGTACTTC	CATSSLETQYF
many	TRBV18	.	TRBJ1-1	TGTGCCAGCTCACCACAGAAACAGATGAACACTGAAGCTTTCTTT	CASSPQKQMNTEAFF
many	TRBV5-1	TRBD1	TRBJ1-2	TGCGCCAGCAGCTGGGGACAGGGGTTCGATGGCTACACCTTC	CASSWGQGFDGYTF
many	TRBV20-1	TRBD2	TRBJ2-3	TGCAGTGCTAGAAAACTAGCGGGAGGACTCATGGGCACAGATACGCAGTATTTT	CSARKLAGGLMGTDTQYF
many	TRBV18	.	TRBJ2-1	TGTGCCAGCTCACCTAGCGGAGTTTACAATGAGCAGTTCTTC	CASSPSGVYNEQFF
many	TRBV20-1	.	TRBJ2-5	TGCAGTGCTAGAGGGTCTTCCGAGACGCTACGGGTGGAGACCCAGTACTTC	CSARGSSETLRVETQYF
few	TRBV10-1	.	TRBJ2-3	TGCGCCAGCAGTGAACAAGCGGTTACCACAGATACGCAGTATTTT	CASSEQAVTTDTQYF
many	TRBV12-3/TRBV12-4	.	TRBJ1-1	TGTGCCAGCAGTTCCAGGGGTGGAAGCACTGAAGCTTTCTTT	CASSSRGGSTEAFF
.	TRBV2	TRBD1	TRBJ1-1	TGTGCCAGCAGTGAGACAGGGGGCTTGGCGAACACTGAAGCTTTCTTT	CASSETGGLANTEAFF
many	TRBV20-1	TRBD2	TRBJ2-1	TGCAGTGCTAGAAAGGGAGGGCCCGATGAGCAGTTCTTC	CSARKGGPDEQFF
many	TRBV3-1	.	TRBJ1-2	TGTGCCAGCAGCCAAGGTGGACTGCATGGCTACACCTTC	CASSQGGLHGYTF
many	TRBV10-3	TRBD1	TRBJ2-1	TGTGCCATCAGTGAGTCGATAGGGACAGGGTACAATGAGCAGTTCTTC	CAISESIGTGYNEQFF
.	TRBV12-3/TRBV12-4	.	TRBJ1-1	TGTGCCACCCTCGCGTATGGGGCAACTGAAGCTTTCTTT	CATLAYGATEAFF
.	TRBV7-9	TRBD1	TRBJ1-3	TGTGCCAGCAGCTTGTTAGCAGGGGGCACTGGAAACACCATATATTTT	CASSLLAGGTGNTIYF
.	TRBV10-3	.	TRBJ2-3	TGTGCCATCGGAGGGGTAACCGGCACAGATACGCAGTATTTT	CAIGGVTGTDTQYF
many	TRBV12-3/TRBV12-4	.	TRBJ2-7	TGTGCCAGCAGCGTCGTGGTCTACGAGCAGTACTTC	CASSVVVYEQYF
.	TRBV20-1	.	TRBJ2-1	TGCAGTGCTAGAGATCGGGTGAAGGGGAGGGAGCAGTTCTTC	CSARDRVKGREQFF
.	TRBV28	.	TRBJ2-1	TGTGCCAGCACCCCCGAAAAATTTTACAATGAGCAGTTCTTC	CASTPEKFYNEQFF
many	TRBV27	TRBD1	TRBJ1-5	TGTGCCAGCAGTCCAAGGGACAGGGGTCAGCCCCAGCATTTT	CASSPRDRGQPQHF